These T cell receptor beta chains were read from a single sample in a study of T cell repertoires in cytomegalovirus infection. These receptors are not linked to any known antigen. TCRdb redid the calling of the reads with MiXCR, one entry per CDR3 protein. The data show approximately 100,000 distinct CDR3 sequences, with 42% seen just once and about two thirds held by the top ten. The sample consisted of CD8+ T cells from cultured PBMCs, taken from culture after CMV antigen stimulation. The receptors come from a human donor in good health (CMV status not recorded). Some clones in this sample may be carry-over from other donors' samples. The CDR3 runs from the conserved cysteine through the conserved F or W. The order of the fields is CDR3 DNA, CDR3 protein, clone size, D gene, V gene, J gene. A D gene is named only where the DNA matches it firmly. Rows may omit the clone size; those that give it use once, few, many or a size class.

TGTGCCAGCAGTTATGTAGGGAGCTCCTACAATGAGCAGTTCTTC	CASSYVGSSYNEQFF	NA	NA	TRBV12-3/TRBV12-4	TRBJ2-1
TGTGCCAGCAGCTTGGGTACCGGACTGGTCTTGTTCTTC	CASSLGTGLVLFF	NA	NA	TRBV7-4	TRBJ2-1
TGTGCCAGCAGCTTGGTGGGACAGGGGTCCCCTGGAAACACCATATATTTT	CASSLVGQGSPGNTIYF	many	TRBD1	TRBV11-2	TRBJ1-3
TGTGCCAGCAGTTTCGAAGGAAACAATGAGCAGTTCTTC	CASSFEGNNEQFF	NA	NA	TRBV12-3/TRBV12-4	TRBJ2-1
TGCGCCAGCAGCTCACAGCAGGAGCAGTTCTTC	CASSSQQEQFF	many	NA	TRBV4-1	TRBJ2-1
TGTGCCAGCCGCAGGACGGATAGCAATCAGCCCCAGCATTTT	CASRRTDSNQPQHF	NA	NA	TRBV28	TRBJ1-5
TGTGCCAGCAGTGGAACAGCAGATACGCAGTATTTT	CASSGTADTQYF	few	NA	TRBV28	TRBJ2-3
TGTGCCAGCAGCTCCCGACTAGCGGGGGGACAAGCCCAAGAGACCCAGTACTTC	CASSSRLAGGQAQETQYF	few	TRBD2	TRBV7-6	TRBJ2-5
TGCGCCAGCAGCCCCTGGGACACCTACGAGCAGTACTTC	CASSPWDTYEQYF	once	NA	TRBV5-1	TRBJ2-7
TGTGCCACCAGTGACCCTAGCGGGGGGCAGGCAGATACGCAGTATTTT	CATSDPSGGQADTQYF	NA	TRBD2	TRBV24-1	TRBJ2-3
TGTGCCAGCAGGACAACAGAAAACTATGGCTACACCTTC	CASRTTENYGYTF	NA	NA	TRBV7-9	TRBJ1-2
TGTGCCAGCAGTGAAGAAGGATCGGCCGGGAACGAGCAGTACTTC	CASSEEGSAGNEQYF	NA	NA	TRBV6-1	TRBJ2-7
TGTGCCAGCAGCACGGGGGGGTTGGAGACCCAGTACTTC	CASSTGGLETQYF	few	TRBD2	TRBV12-3/TRBV12-4	TRBJ2-5
TGTGCCAGCAGCTCGACCGGTTGGGAAGCTTTCTTT	CASSSTGWEAFF	NA	NA	TRBV3-1	TRBJ1-1
TGTGCCAGCAGCTTAGGTCTAGTGGGGGACTACGAGCAGTACTTC	CASSLGLVGDYEQYF	NA	NA	TRBV7-4	TRBJ2-7
TGTGCCAGCAGTTCAGAGAATTCACCCCTCCACTTT	CASSSENSPLHF	many	NA	TRBV7-2	TRBJ1-6
TGTGCCACCAGCGGGGGACAGGGGGCTTCCAATGAGCAGTTCTTC	CATSGGQGASNEQFF	NA	TRBD1	TRBV15	TRBJ2-1
TGTGCCAGCAGCCCACAGGGGGCGTTTTATAGCAATCAGCCCCAGCATTTT	CASSPQGAFYSNQPQHF	NA	TRBD1	TRBV7-9	TRBJ1-5
TGTGCCAGCAGCTTAGTAGTTGAGCAGTTCTTC	CASSLVVEQFF	few	NA	TRBV11-2	TRBJ2-1
TGTGCCAGCAGCTTAGATCCGGGCGGCTCCTACAATGAGCAGTTCTTC	CASSLDPGGSYNEQFF	NA	NA	TRBV13	TRBJ2-1
TGTGCCAGCAGTTGGACAAATTCACCCCTCCACTTT	CASSWTNSPLHF	NA	NA	TRBV6-5	TRBJ1-6
TGTGCCAGCAGTTTTAGGGTCAATCAGCCCCAGCATTTT	CASSFRVNQPQHF	NA	NA	TRBV27	TRBJ1-5
TGTGCCAGCAGCTTAATAACCGGGGAGACCCAGTACTTC	CASSLITGETQYF	NA	NA	TRBV7-9	TRBJ2-5
TGTGCCAGCAGTGACTTGTTAACCGGGGAGCTGTTTTTT	CASSDLLTGELFF	NA	NA	TRBV2	TRBJ2-2
TGTGCCAGCAGTTACGCCAGCTGGTCGGGCGGGGAGCTGTTTTTT	CASSYASWSGGELFF	NA	NA	TRBV6-6	TRBJ2-2
TGTGCCAGCAGCTTAGCGGAAGTCACTGAAGCTTTCTTT	CASSLAEVTEAFF	many	NA	TRBV11-1	TRBJ1-1
TGTGCCAGCAGCTTACATGGGAGCCATCAGCCCCAGCATTTT	CASSLHGSHQPQHF	few	NA	TRBV7-2	TRBJ1-5
TGTGCCAGTAGTTTCGGACCGGACTACGAGCAGTACTTC	CASSFGPDYEQYF	few	NA	TRBV19	TRBJ2-7
TGTGCCAGCAGCTCGCAAGCGGGGGCTAACTATGGCTACACCTTC	CASSSQAGANYGYTF	NA	NA	TRBV7-6	TRBJ1-2
TGTGCCAGCACCCCCGCCCGCGGGGGCGATGGCTACACCTTC	CASTPARGGDGYTF	NA	NA	TRBV11-3	TRBJ1-2
TGTGCCAGCAGCTTATGGGACTCAGATACGCAGTATTTT	CASSLWDSDTQYF	NA	NA	TRBV11-2	TRBJ2-3
TGTGCCAGCAGTGATTCTGGGGATACGCAGTATTTT	CASSDSGDTQYF	NA	NA	TRBV2	TRBJ2-3
TGCAGTGTTACAGGGGTGGGAACCTCAACGGCCACTGAAGCTTTCTTT	CSVTGVGTSTATEAFF	NA	TRBD1	TRBV20-1	TRBJ1-1
TGCGCCAGCAGCCAAGGGCTAGGTTCAGGGGCCGAGCAGTACTTC	CASSQGLGSGAEQYF	NA	NA	TRBV4-1	TRBJ2-7
TGTGCCACCAGTGATTTCGCCCGAAGCTCCTACAATGAGCAGTTCTTC	CATSDFARSSYNEQFF	NA	NA	TRBV24-1	TRBJ2-1
TGTGGCAGCAGTGGCCAACTAGCGGGGAAGCCCTATGAGCAGTTCTTC	CGSSGQLAGKPYEQFF	NA	TRBD2	TRBV12-3/TRBV12-4	TRBJ2-1
TGTGCCAGCAGCTTCCGGGACAGGGGATTCAATGAGCAGTTCTTC	CASSFRDRGFNEQFF	NA	TRBD1	TRBV7-6	TRBJ2-1
TGCGCCAGCAGCCAAGAAGTCCCTTTTGTTCGGGATAATTCACCCCTCCACTTT	CASSQEVPFVRDNSPLHF	many	NA	TRBV4-1	TRBJ1-6
TGTGCCAGCAACTACGGGGGACAAGAGACCCAGTACTTC	CASNYGGQETQYF	NA	NA	TRBV12-3/TRBV12-4	TRBJ2-5
TGCGCCAGCAGCCAATCTACCGGGACTTTCCGGGAGACCCAGTACTTC	CASSQSTGTFRETQYF	NA	NA	TRBV4-1	TRBJ2-5
TGCAGTGCCCAGGAGCCGGTGCTAGGTGATACGCAGTATTTT	CSAQEPVLGDTQYF	NA	NA	TRBV20-1	TRBJ2-3
TGTGCCAGCAGTCGGGACACCTGGGGGAACACTGAAGCTTTCTTT	CASSRDTWGNTEAFF	NA	NA	TRBV6-6	TRBJ1-1
TGTGCCAGCAGCTATGGCTCTGGAGCCGATACGCAGTATTTT	CASSYGSGADTQYF	NA	NA	TRBV7-9	TRBJ2-3
TGTGCCAGCAGAACTTCCAGGGAGTCCTATAATTCACCCCTCCACTTT	CASRTSRESYNSPLHF	few	NA	TRBV27	TRBJ1-6
TGTGCCAGCAGCACACGGGGGGCGGAGAGCTCCTACAATGAGCAGTTCTTC	CASSTRGAESSYNEQFF	NA	NA	TRBV13	TRBJ2-1
TGTGCCAGCAGTGAATTGGCCATTAAGAACACTGAAGCTTTCTTT	CASSELAIKNTEAFF	NA	NA	TRBV2	TRBJ1-1
TGTGCCAGCAGCTCGCCCCTGCCGGGGGTCGAGCAGTACTTC	CASSSPLPGVEQYF	NA	NA	TRBV7-9	TRBJ2-7
TGTGCCAGCACTTGGACAGGGGGTTTTGAGTACTTC	CASTWTGGFEYF	many	TRBD1	TRBV28	TRBJ2-7
TGTGCCAGCAGTGAAGTGGAGCGGGGGGGGGGCGATGAGCAGTTCTTC	CASSEVERGGGDEQFF	NA	TRBD2	TRBV2	TRBJ2-1
TGTGCCAGCACCGAAGGGCGGGGGGGCCGGGATGAGCAGTTCTTC	CASTEGRGGRDEQFF	NA	TRBD2	TRBV7-9	TRBJ2-1
TGTGCCAGTAGTATAGGTCTAGGGGGCAATACTGAAGCTTTCTTT	CASSIGLGGNTEAFF	NA	TRBD1	TRBV19	TRBJ1-1
TGTGCCAGCAGCCCGGACAGGCTCCAAGAGACCCAGTACTTC	CASSPDRLQETQYF	few	TRBD1	TRBV7-2	TRBJ2-5
TGTGCCACCAGTGATTTGAGGGACGATCATAGCAATCAGCCCCAGCATTTT	CATSDLRDDHSNQPQHF	few	NA	TRBV24-1	TRBJ1-5
TGTGCCAGCAAACAGGGCCCCTACAATGAGCAGTTCTTC	CASKQGPYNEQFF	few	NA	TRBV27	TRBJ2-1
TGTGCCAGCAGTTTTCCTCTAGCTCTAGCCAAAAACATTCAGTACTTC	CASSFPLALAKNIQYF	NA	NA	TRBV12-3/TRBV12-4	TRBJ2-4